The rows below give T cell receptor beta chains drawn from one sample of a study of T cell repertoires in cytomegalovirus infection. These receptors' antigens are unknown. TCRdb passed the reads through MiXCR, listing each CDR3 protein once. The sample lists about 130,000 distinct CDR3 sequences; more than 30% were seen once. The sample in question was CD8+ T cells from cultured PBMCs, obtained from culture after CMV antigen stimulation. The receptors stem from a human donor in good health (CMV status not recorded). Some clones in this sample may be carry-over from other donors' samples. Both conserved end residues are part of each CDR3. A D gene is named only where the DNA matches it firmly. Clone sizes are given selectively: once, few, many, or a class where the clone is expanded.

D gene	J gene	V gene	CDR3 length	clone size	CDR3 protein	CDR3 DNA
TRBD1	TRBJ2-2	TRBV7-8	16	-	CASSPWTGDDTGELFF	TGTGCCAGCAGCCCATGGACAGGGGATGACACCGGGGAGCTGTTTTTT
-	TRBJ2-3	TRBV20-1	15	-	CSAPAPGLGTDTQYF	TGCAGTGCTCCCGCCCCGGGACTGGGGACAGATACGCAGTATTTT
-	TRBJ1-6	TRBV6-1	16	-	CASSEAHNSYNSPLHF	TGTGCCAGCAGTGAAGCGCACAACTCCTATAATTCACCCCTCCACTTT
-	TRBJ2-3	TRBV7-6	13	few	CASSRHGGDTQYF	TGTGCCAGCAGCCGACATGGGGGAGATACGCAGTATTTT
-	TRBJ2-7	TRBV13	14	few	CASSLGDSTYEQYF	TGTGCCAGCAGCTTAGGTGACAGTACCTACGAGCAGTACTTC
TRBD1	TRBJ1-1	TRBV11-1	17	-	CASSTPRTGGVSTEAFF	TGTGCCAGCAGCACCCCGAGGACAGGGGGCGTCTCCACTGAAGCTTTCTTT
TRBD1	TRBJ2-1	TRBV7-6	16	-	CASSLVAGGTYNEQFF	TGTGCCAGCAGCTTAGTTGCAGGGGGAACCTACAATGAGCAGTTCTTC
-	TRBJ2-1	TRBV5-1	16	-	CASSPEWGSSYNEQFF	TGCGCCAGCAGCCCCGAGTGGGGTAGCTCCTACAATGAGCAGTTCTTC
-	TRBJ2-1	TRBV11-2	15	few	CASSLELSVRNEQFF	TGTGCCAGCAGCTTAGAGTTGTCAGTTCGCAATGAGCAGTTCTTC
-	TRBJ2-1	TRBV12-3/TRBV12-4	15	few	CASTGGLTGYNEQFF	TGTGCCAGCACAGGGGGACTTACAGGGTACAATGAGCAGTTCTTC
-	TRBJ1-3	TRBV20-1	14	-	CSASNQSSGNTIYF	TGCAGTGCTAGCAACCAGAGCTCTGGAAACACCATATATTTT
-	TRBJ2-1	TRBV12-3/TRBV12-4	21	-	CASSSYHSSVQLLRSYNEQSF	TGTGCCAGCAGTTCCTATCACAGTAGCGTCCAACTCCTGCGCTCCTACAATGAGCAGTCCTTC
TRBD1	TRBJ1-5	TRBV19	14	many	CASSIRDREQPQHF	TGTGCCAGTAGTATTCGGGACAGGGAGCAGCCCCAGCATTTT
TRBD1	TRBJ2-7	TRBV13	17	few	CASSSLIRDRGLHEQYF	TGTGCCAGCAGCTCATTAATCCGGGACAGGGGGCTACACGAGCAGTACTTC
-	TRBJ1-5	TRBV2	14	few	CASSENQGSQPQHF	TGTGCCAGCAGTGAAAATCAGGGGTCGCAGCCCCAGCATTTT
-	TRBJ1-1	TRBV4-1	13	-	CASSQGLAGLAFF	TGCGCCAGCAGCCAAGGATTGGCAGGGTTGGCTTTCTTT
TRBD1	TRBJ1-5	TRBV2	17	-	CASHGQGVHFRNQPQHF	TGTGCCAGCCATGGCCAGGGGGTCCACTTTCGCAATCAGCCCCAGCATTTT
-	TRBJ2-7	TRBV5-6	14	few	CASNPSAEVYEQYF	TGTGCCAGCAACCCTTCCGCAGAGGTCTACGAGCAGTACTTC
-	TRBJ1-1	TRBV19	14	many	CASSISLIGTEAFF	TGTGCCAGTAGTATCTCTCTGATCGGCACTGAAGCTTTCTTT
-	TRBJ1-1	TRBV29-1	15	-	CSVVRMEEGRTEAFF	TGCAGCGTTGTTAGGATGGAGGAGGGGCGCACTGAAGCTTTCTTT
TRBD1	TRBJ2-7	TRBV6-5	14	-	CASRPGQGAYERYF	TGTGCCAGCAGGCCGGGACAGGGGGCCTACGAGCGGTACTTC
-	TRBJ1-1	TRBV7-9	14	once	CASGCGGLNTEAFF	TGTGCCAGCGGCTGCGGGGGCCTCAACACTGAAGCTTTCTTT
TRBD1	TRBJ2-2	TRBV4-1	18	-	CASSQGPWDRGNTGELFF	TGCGCCAGCAGCCAAGGGCCTTGGGACAGGGGCAACACCGGGGAGCTGTTTTTT
-	TRBJ2-7	TRBV19	15	-	CASSMSGDSNYEQYF	TGTGCCAGTAGTATGTCGGGGGATTCCAATTACGAGCAGTACTTC
TRBD1	TRBJ2-5	TRBV6-6	15	-	CASSRTGLYQETQYF	TGTGCCAGCAGTCGGACAGGGTTGTACCAAGAGACCCAGTACTTC
TRBD1	TRBJ1-5	TRBV6-1	15	few	CASRQQGSGNQPQHF	TGTGCCAGCAGACAACAGGGGTCCGGCAATCAGCCCCAGCATTTT
-	TRBJ1-6	TRBV27	15	few	CASGSSDSYNSPLHF	TGTGCCAGCGGATCCTCAGACTCCTATAATTCACCCCTCCACTTT
-	TRBJ1-4	TRBV28	15	few	CASTALGPYNEKLFF	TGTGCCAGCACCGCTTTGGGACCGTATAATGAAAAACTGTTTTTT
TRBD2	TRBJ2-7	TRBV7-2	14	-	CASSWGGFSYEQYF	TGTGCCAGCAGCTGGGGGGGGTTCTCCTACGAGCAGTACTTC
-	TRBJ2-7	TRBV7-2	13	-	CASRPAGVSEQYF	TGTGCCAGCAGGCCAGCTGGGGTAAGCGAGCAGTACTTC
-	TRBJ2-7	TRBV19	12	few	CASSIGGDEQYF	TGTGCCAGTAGTATCGGAGGGGACGAGCAGTACTTC
TRBD1	TRBJ1-5	TRBV6-6	15	-	CASIDTGEVNQPQHF	TGTGCCAGCATCGACACAGGGGAGGTCAATCAGCCCCAGCATTTT